The rows below give T cell receptor beta chains drawn from one sample of a study of blood T cell repertoires in COVID-19. Sequencing used immunoSEQ multiplex PCR; TCRdb keeps in-frame clones, though not all of them. This repertoire shows some 99,000 clones, around 83% found once; its top ten account for 7.9%. The sample consisted of peripheral blood. The receptors come from a woman older than 75 with active or convalescent COVID-19. Both conserved end residues are part of each CDR3. A D gene is named only where the DNA matches it firmly. Rows may omit the clone size; those that give it use once, few, many or a size class.

15 | TRBD1 | TRBJ1-3 | TRBV3-1/TRBV3-2 | - | CASSRTGVSGNTIYF | TGTGCCAGCAGCCGAACAGGGGTCTCTGGAAACACCATATATTTT
18 | - | TRBJ2-1 | TRBV5-8 | - | CASSLGMTGESPEGEQFF | TGTGCCAGCAGCTTGGGGATGACGGGAGAATCTCCTGAGGGTGAGCAGTTCTTC
16 | - | TRBJ2-1 | TRBV7-3 | - | CASSFYGTPPNNEQFF | TGTGCCAGCAGCTTCTACGGGACTCCTCCAAACAATGAGCAGTTCTTC
14 | TRBD2 | TRBJ2-1 | TRBV5-4 | - | CASSLERRGNEQFF | TGTGCCAGCAGCTTGGAGCGGCGGGGGAATGAGCAGTTCTTC
13 | - | TRBJ1-4 | TRBV7-3 | once | CASSSNRGEKLFF | TGTGCCAGCAGCTCTAACCGAGGGGAAAAACTGTTTTTT
16 | - | TRBJ2-4 | TRBV6-5 | once | CASSYSGGQAKNIQYF | TGTGCCAGCAGTTACTCCGGGGGTCAGGCCAAAAACATTCAGTACTTC
15 | - | TRBJ1-6 | TRBV9 | - | CASSVTWRGDGPLHF | TGTGCCAGCAGCGTAACGTGGCGGGGTGACGGACCCCTCCACTTT
14 | - | TRBJ2-7 | TRBV10-2 | - | CASRRGTGSYEQYF | TGCGCCAGCAGGCGTGGTACCGGCTCCTACGAGCAGTACTTC
14 | TRBD1 | TRBJ1-1 | TRBV5-1 | - | CASSLGQGSREAFF | TGCGCCAGCAGCTTGGGACAGGGGTCTCGTGAAGCTTTCTTT
14 | - | TRBJ2-3 | TRBV2 | once | CASSISGRGDTQYF | TGTGCCAGCAGTATCAGCGGACGGGGAGATACGCAGTATTTT
14 | TRBD1 | TRBJ2-7 | TRBV5-6 | - | CASSSGTGPDEQYF | TGTGCCAGCAGCTCCGGGACAGGGCCCGACGAGCAGTACTTC
13 | - | TRBJ2-7 | TRBV24-1 | - | CATSDLDRSEQYF | TGTGCCACCAGTGACCTTGACAGATCCGAGCAGTACTTC
17 | - | TRBJ2-1 | TRBV19 | - | CASEGRRGPPYYNEQFF | TGTGCCAGTGAAGGTAGGAGGGGACCCCCCTACTACAATGAGCAGTTCTTC
14 | - | TRBJ2-7 | TRBV20-1 | - | CSASWQGGSYEQYF | TGCAGTGCTAGTTGGCAGGGAGGCTCCTACGAGCAGTACTTC
16 | - | TRBJ2-2 | TRBV15 | - | CATRSPGLSFYGELFF | TGTGCCACCAGGTCCCCCGGACTATCCTTCTACGGGGAGCTGTTTTTT
14 | TRBD2 | TRBJ2-7 | TRBV10-3 | - | CAIRPGLAVYEQYF | TGTGCCATCAGGCCGGGACTAGCGGTCTACGAGCAGTACTTC
15 | - | TRBJ1-1 | TRBV3-1/TRBV3-2 | - | CASSQRERWNTEAFF | TGTGCCAGCAGCCAACGCGAGAGATGGAACACTGAAGCTTTCTTT